These 21 T cell receptor beta chains originate from one sample sequenced in a study of blood T cell repertoires in COVID-19. The protocol was immunoSEQ multiplex PCR, while the TCRdb copy is restricted to in-frame clones and leaves out a portion. The sample comprises roughly 40,000 clones, about 91% of which are singletons, and approximately 3.3% rests with the top ten. The sample was peripheral blood. The receptors were sampled from a human donor in a cohort sampled during active COVID-19.

This clone occurred once. The chain couples TRBV6-5 to TRBJ2-6; a weak D match, TRBD1 (6 bases). Germline V gene lookup returns CDR1 MNHEY and CDR2 SVGAGI. Trimming took off 8 bases at V and 0 bases at J, with 8 bases between the two ends. The CDR3 is made up of 14 amino acids. DNA of the CDR3: TGTGCCAGCTACAGGGCCTCTGGGGCCAACGTCCTGACTTTC. This sequence encodes CASYRASGANVLTF.

The genes are TRBV9 and TRBJ2-5; 12 bases fit TRBD2. J was trimmed by 2 bases and V by 3 bases; bases with no gene match: 11. Germline loops: CDR1 SGDLS, CDR2 YYNGEE. The CDR3 runs 18 residues. Here the CDR3 DNA reads TGTGCCAGCAGCGCCCGACTAGCGGGGGCGCCGGGACAAGAGACCCAGTACTTC. It codes for CASSARLAGAPGQETQYF.

About this clone: The identical CDR3 is also encoded by other nucleotide sequences in the sample. The chain employs TRBV6-2 or TRBV6-3 and TRBJ2-5; D uncertain. This CDR3 comprises 11 residues. The germline gives CDR1 MNHEY, CDR2 SVGEGT. Trimming shortened V by 2 bases and J by 5 bases, and 3 bases separated the two germline ends. CDR3 nucleotides: TGTGCCAGCAGTTACCCGGAGACCCAGTACTTC. It yields the protein CASSYPETQYF.

The chain couples TRBV3-1 (or the pseudogene TRBV3-2) to TRBJ2-7; no definite D call. This CDR3 comprises 11 residues. Germline CDR1 reads LGHDT; CDR2 reads YNNKEL (reference sequence). Trimming shortened V by 6 bases and J by 6 bases, and 9 bases separated the two germline ends. CDR3 nucleotide sequence: TGTGCCAGCAGTAGAGGTGGCGAGCAGTACTTC. Protein product: CASSRGGEQYF.

The chain links TRBV7-9 to TRBJ1-1; D is perhaps TRBD1 (5 bases). The CDR3 loop spans 16 amino acids. The V gene lost 5 bases and the J gene lost 0 bases, with 16 bases spanning the gap. CDR1 SEHNR and CDR2 FQNEAQ come from the germline V gene (reference sequence). CDR3 protein: CASSPLRQIMNTEAFF. The CDR3 bases are TGTGCCAGCAGCCCCTTAAGACAGATCATGAACACTGAAGCTTTCTTT.

CDR3 amino acids: CASSDDRVGYTF. In nucleotides, the CDR3 is TGTGCCAGCAGCGACGACAGGGTTGGCTACACCTTC. This chain connects TRBV7-3 to TRBJ1-2; 7 bases are a match to TRBD1. The germline V gene encodes CDR1 SGHTA and CDR2 FQGTGA. This CDR3 is built from 12 residues. The ends lost 5 bases at V and 7 bases at J; junction bases unmatched: 4.

This rearrangement joins TRBV15 to TRBJ2-1; TRBD2 agrees at 9 bases. V lost 4 bases and J lost 4; bases outside the gene matches: 11. This CDR3 is built from 17 residues. The germline CDR1 and CDR2 sequences are LNHNV and YYDKDF (reference sequence). As DNA, the CDR3 is TGTGCCACCAGCACGAGGTGGCGGGAGGGGCGGTACAATGAGCAGTTCTTC. Amino acid sequence: CATSTRWREGRYNEQFF.

Concerning this clone: Compared with germline, one end of the junction differs, possibly owing to a read error. The genes are TRBV7-9 and TRBJ1-2; TRBD1 matches 7 bases. CDR3 length: 12 amino acids. The germline CDR1 and CDR2 sequences are SEHNR and FQNEAQ (reference sequence). CDR3 residues: CASSQDRDRPRF. The CDR3 bases are TGTGCCAGCAGCCAAGACCGGGACAGACCCCGTTTC. Combining the CDR3 with reference TRBV7-9 and TRBJ1-2 gives the whole variable domain DTGVSQNPRHKITKRGQNVTFRCDPISEHNRLYWYRQTLGQGPEFLTYFQNEAQLEKSRLLSDRFSAERPKGSFSTLEIQRTEQGDSAMYLCASSQDRDRPRFGSGTRLTVV.

This clone was observed once. V and J are TRBV4-1 and TRBJ2-2; D possibly corresponds to TRBD1 (5 bases). Deletions cut 0 bases from V and 0 bases from J, with 11 bases between. The CDR3 is made up of 17 amino acids. Looked up from germline, CDR1 is MGHRA and CDR2 is YSYEKL. CDR3: CASSQEHARANTGELFF. DNA for the CDR3: TGCGCCAGCAGCCAAGAGCACGCCAGGGCGAACACCGGGGAGCTGTTTTTT.

The rearrangement uses TRBV2 and TRBJ2-3; 12 positions match TRBD2. The CDR3 sequence is 17 residues long. Germline assignment: CDR1 SNHLY and CDR2 FYNNEI. V was clipped by 4 bases and J by 1 base; unmatched bases: 6. CDR3 sequence (DNA): TGTGCCAGCAGTGGGCTAGCGGGAGGGAGGGGCACAGATACGCAGTATTTT. Its translation: CASSGLAGGRGTDTQYF.

V usage is TRBV7-2 and J usage is TRBJ2-2, with 8 bases identical to TRBD2. V gave up 6 bases and J gave up 0 bases; unmatched junction bases: 3. Germline V CDR1 and CDR2: SGHTA, FQGNSA. CDR3 size: 15 residues. CDR3 bases: TGTGCCAGCAGAAGCGGGGGAACGAACACCGGGGAGCTGTTTTTT. As protein: CASRSGGTNTGELFF.

In nucleotides, the CDR3 is TGTGCCAGCAGCCTAGACAGGGGGAGAGGCACCGGGGAGCTGTTTTTT. Residues: CASSLDRGRGTGELFF. The chain links TRBV6-2 or TRBV6-3 to TRBJ2-2; TRBD1 matches 9 bases. V lost 6 bases to trimming and J lost 4 bases; unmatched junction nucleotides: 9. The CDR3 is 16 amino acids. Per germline, CDR1 MNHEY and CDR2 SVGEGT.

This clone qualifies as medium-sized. This chain links TRBV7-9 with TRBJ2-2; D remains unclear. This CDR3 has 15 amino acids. From germline, CDR1 is SEHNR and CDR2 FQNEAQ (reference sequence). The germline V and J ends were trimmed by 4 bases and 4 bases, with 13 bases remaining between them. The CDR3 protein is CASSSSSDSTGELFF. CDR3 DNA sequence: TGTGCCAGCAGCTCTTCCAGCGATAGCACCGGGGAGCTGTTTTTT.

The chain links TRBV4-3 to TRBJ1-1; TRBD1 might be the D (5 bases). The CDR3 length is 15 residues. Trimming left V 0 bases short and J 7 bases short, with 15 bases between. CDR1 and CDR2 from the germline V gene are LGHNA and YSLEER. The CDR3 DNA reads TGCGCCAGCAGCCAAGACTACGGCGGGGCCGGTGAAGCTTTCTTT. Its translation: CASSQDYGGAGEAFF.

J is TRBJ2-7 and V is TRBV28; D perhaps matches TRBD2 (5 bases). The CDR3 spans 15 residues. Germline V gene lookup returns CDR1 MDHEN and CDR2 SYDVKM. V was clipped by 3 bases and J by 2 bases, with 14 bases between them. CDR3 residues: CASSFLSSATYEQYF. CDR3 bases: TGTGCCAGCAGTTTTTTGAGTAGCGCCACCTACGAGCAGTACTTC. Complete variable domain (other parts from reference TRBV28 and TRBJ2-7): DVKVTQSSRYLVKRTGEKVFLECVQDMDHENMFWYRQDPGLGLRLIYFSYDVKMKEKGDIPEGYSVSREKKERFSLILESASTNQTSMYLCASSFLSSATYEQYFGPGTRLTVT.

This clone was observed a few times. V and J are TRBV5-5 and TRBJ1-1; no clear D. Between the trimmed V and J ends, which lost 0 bases and 7 bases, there was a span of 7 bases. Germline V gives CDR1 SGHKS, CDR2 YYEKEE (reference sequence). CDR3 length equals 12 residues. In DNA, the CDR3 is TGTGCCAGCAGCTTGGCCGGGATTGAAGCTTTCTTT. Protein product: CASSLAGIEAFF.

The chain recombines TRBV5-5 with TRBJ2-1; D may be TRBD2 (6 bases). V was pared by 10 bases and J by 4 bases, with 21 bases between. The CDR3 length is 15 residues. CDR1 and CDR2 (germline): SGHKS, YYEKEE (reference sequence). CDR3 amino acids: CAGGIQGGGYNEQFF. CDR3 bases: TGTGCCGGGGGGATTCAGGGAGGCGGTTACAATGAGCAGTTCTTC. Supplemented by reference TRBV5-5 and TRBJ2-1, the full variable domain reads DAGVTQSPTHLIKTRGQQVTLRCSPISGHKSVSWYQQVLGQGPQFIFQYYEKEERGRGNFPDRFSARQFPNYSSELNVNALLLGDSALYLCAGGIQGGGYNEQFFGPGTRLTVL.

This clone was detected once. The chain links TRBV5-1 to TRBJ1-6; D remains ambiguous. V dropped 3 bases and J dropped 5 bases, with 9 bases sitting between them. CDR1 and CDR2 from the germline V gene are SGHRS and YFSETQ. The CDR3 contains 14 residues. CDR3 residues: CASSWEGNNSPLHF. CDR3 sequence (DNA): TGCGCCAGCAGCTGGGAGGGTAATAATTCACCCCTCCACTTT.

A single count supports this clone. V usage is TRBV7-2 and J usage is TRBJ1-1, with D maybe TRBD1 (5 bases). The CDR3 is made up of 14 amino acids. V was clipped by 1 base and J by 6 bases, with 12 bases between them. Germline values: CDR1 SGHTA, CDR2 FQGNSA. CDR3 sequence (DNA): TGTGCCAGCAGCTTAGAAAGGGGAAGCCCTGAAGCTTTCTTT. This encodes CASSLERGSPEAFF.

The V gene is TRBV28, the J gene TRBJ2-7; 8 positions match TRBD1. Germline-derived CDR1 and CDR2 are MDHEN and SYDVKM. The CDR3 runs to 18 residues. V lost 4 bases to trimming and J lost 5 bases; unmatched junction nucleotides: 19. Here the CDR3 reads CASSSVIGQGSSIHEQYF. CDR3 nucleotide sequence: TGTGCCAGCAGTTCCGTCATCGGACAGGGATCGTCCATCCACGAGCAGTACTTC.

CDR3 nucleotide sequence: TGTGCCAGCAGCCAAGAGCTGGACTTCTCCTACAATGAGCAGTTCTTC. Translation: CASSQELDFSYNEQFF. The chain has TRBV3-1 (or the pseudogene TRBV3-2) and TRBJ2-1; perhaps TRBD2 as D (5 bases). CDR3 length: 16 residues. The V end was cut by 0 bases, the J end by 0 bases, with 9 bases between. The germline gives CDR1 LGHDT, CDR2 YNNKEL (reference sequence).